The sequence of this T cell receptor (beta chain) was determined in a study of blood T cell repertoires in COVID-19. CDR3 length equals 16 residues. Germline trimming cut 5 bases from V and 5 bases from J; bases unmatched to any gene: 9. Per the germline V gene, CDR1 is LGHNT and CDR2 is FRNRAP. Assay used: immunoSEQ multiplex PCR; TCRdb lists only in-frame clones, some missing. This table has some 91,000 clones, around nine tenths appearing once. Source material: peripheral blood. The sequence came from a man aged 60 to 69 with acute or convalescent COVID-19. The chain uses TRBV12-5 and TRBJ2-1; 10 bases fit TRBD2. This CDR3 is CASGTISGGANNEQFF. The CDR3 DNA reads as TGTGCTAGTGGTACCATAAGCGGGGGGGCAAACAATGAGCAGTTCTTC.